These 2 T cell receptor beta chains share one sample of origin, sequenced in a study of T cell changes during pregnancy in multiple sclerosis. Here immunoSEQ multiplex PCR was the method, and the copy in TCRdb shows in-frame clones only, minus some. The sample lists more than 45,000 clones; almost 95% were seen once. Source: CD4+ T cells from peripheral blood mononuclear cells, taken in the second trimester of pregnancy. The source of these receptors is a female donor in good health, enrolled as a control in a pregnancy study.

The V gene is TRBV9, the J gene TRBJ2-1, with D possibly matching TRBD2 (5 bases). V was shortened by 3 bases and J by 0 bases, with 7 bases between the two germline ends. The CDR3 has 14 amino acids. Germline CDR1 reads SGDLS; CDR2 reads YYNGEE. The CDR3: CASSGRGSYNEQFF. CDR3 DNA: TGTGCCAGCAGCGGACGGGGCTCCTACAATGAGCAGTTCTTC.

As to this clone: One junction end disagrees with the germline gene, perhaps due to a read error. The chain uses TRBV11-3 and TRBJ1-6; the match to TRBD1 covers 9 bases. The germline CDR1 and CDR2 sequences are SGHNT and YENEEA. The CDR3 length is 11 residues. The CDR3 bases are TGTGCCAGCAGCGTGACAGGGGGACTTAACTTT. This gives the protein CASSVTGGLNF.